This passage covers 6 T cell receptor beta chains from one sample sequenced in a study of brain T cells in children with intractable seizures (dated by TCRdb to about 2021). The time point label for this specimen denotes: resected brain tissue, or blood drawn just prior to surgery. Libraries were constructed by the immunoSEQ multiplex PCR assay. TCRdb took this table from immuneACCESS and kept in-frame rearrangements with V and J called. Such tables lack part of the clones; where checked against another copy, unresolved V genes explain under half of the gap, and the rest is unexplained. This sample holds roughly 80,000 clones; 90% to 95% were observed only once. Clones ranked in the top ten supply around 22% of the sample. The starting material was peripheral blood, obtained at surgery. These receptors were obtained from a girl aged 2 to 9 with Rasmussen encephalitis and intractable seizures.

The chain recombines TRBV11-2 with TRBJ2-3; D unresolved. The CDR3 contains 16 residues. Trimming took 0 bases from V and 0 from J, leaving 10 bases between them. CDR1 and CDR2 (germline): SGHAT, FQNNGV. CDR3 amino acids: CASSLDGRSSTDTQYF. As DNA, the CDR3 is TGTGCCAGCAGCTTAGATGGGCGGAGTAGCACAGATACGCAGTATTTT.

V usage is TRBV19 and J usage is TRBJ2-7; tentatively, D is TRBD2 (5 bases). Germline V gene data show CDR1 as LNHDA and CDR2 as SQIVND (reference sequence). The CDR3 is 14 residues long. Trimming left V 1 base short and J 0 bases short, with 7 bases between. CDR3 sequence reads: CASSIGGDSYEQYF. DNA of the CDR3: TGTGCCAGTAGTATAGGGGGAGACTCCTACGAGCAGTACTTC.

This clone came up once. The chain links TRBV2 to TRBJ2-7; the D gene is possibly TRBD2 (5 bases). The CDR3 loop spans 18 amino acids. The germline V gene encodes CDR1 SNHLY and CDR2 FYNNEI. V was pared by 6 bases and J by 4 bases, with 28 bases between. CDR3 nucleotides: TGTGCCAGCAGCCGACCGACTACGACGATTCCTTCTGGGTACGAGCAGTACTTC. Protein product: CASSRPTTTIPSGYEQYF.

This clone is labeled medium-sized. This chain links TRBV7-9 with TRBJ2-7; 13 nucleotides align to TRBD2. J gave up 3 bases and V 4 bases, and 12 bases lay outside the gene matches. CDR1 SEHNR and CDR2 FQNEAQ come from the germline V gene (reference sequence). The CDR3 totals 18 residues. CDR3 in amino acids: CASSSATSGRAGSYEQYF. The CDR3 DNA reads as TGTGCCAGCAGCTCTGCAACTAGCGGGAGGGCCGGGAGCTACGAGCAGTACTTC.

This clone has just a few counts. This sample includes further DNA sequences coding for the same CDR3. The chain combines TRBV6-5 with TRBJ2-2, with D possibly TRBD1 on 6 matching bases. The germline V gene encodes CDR1 MNHEY and CDR2 SVGAGI. The CDR3 consists of 15 residues. The germline V and J ends were trimmed by 7 bases and 2 bases, with 14 bases remaining between them. In DNA form, the CDR3 reads TGTGCCAGCACCCCGGGACAACCCAACACCGGGGAGCTGTTTTTT. Encoded protein: CASTPGQPNTGELFF.

The genes are TRBV7-9 and TRBJ1-4, with 9 bases aligning to TRBD1. The CDR3 length is 14 residues. CDR1 and CDR2 from the germline V gene are SEHNR and FQNEAQ (reference sequence). With 3 bases clipped from V and 4 bases from J, the junction kept 0 bases outside the gene matches. CDR3 residues: CASSLGQGNEKLFF. The CDR3, as DNA: TGTGCCAGCAGCTTGGGACAGGGTAATGAAAAACTGTTTTTT.